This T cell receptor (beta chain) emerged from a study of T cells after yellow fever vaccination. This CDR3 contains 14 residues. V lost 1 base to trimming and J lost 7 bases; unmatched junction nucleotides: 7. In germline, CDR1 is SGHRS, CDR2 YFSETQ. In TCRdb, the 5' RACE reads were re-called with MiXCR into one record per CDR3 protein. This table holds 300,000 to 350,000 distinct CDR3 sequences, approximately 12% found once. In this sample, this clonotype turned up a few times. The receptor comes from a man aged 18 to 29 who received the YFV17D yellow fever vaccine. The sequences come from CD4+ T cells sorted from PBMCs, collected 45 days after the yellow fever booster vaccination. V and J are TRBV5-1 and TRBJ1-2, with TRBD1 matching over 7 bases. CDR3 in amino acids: CASSLTGAVGGYTF. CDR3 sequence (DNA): TGCGCCAGCAGCTTGACAGGGGCGGTCGGTGGCTACACCTTC.